The 12 T cell receptor beta chains reported below all come from one sample, sequenced in a study of CD8 T cells in Susac syndrome. Reverse transcription used roughly 0.45 to 1 ug RNA and random hexamers. TCRdb redid the calling of the immunoSEQ multiplex PCR reads with MiXCR, one entry per CDR3 protein. The table lists over 95,000 distinct CDR3 sequences, around 93% of them singletons. Sequenced: CD8+ T cells from PBMCs. These receptors all stem from a human donor in good health.

CDR3 region: CSATMTANNEKLFF. The CDR3 coding sequence is TGCAGTGCCACCATGACAGCGAACAATGAAAAACTGTTTTTT. The chain uses TRBV20-1 and TRBJ1-4; D may be TRBD1 (5 bases). Germline V gene sequence: CDR1 DFQATT, CDR2 SNEGSKA (reference sequence). The CDR3 length is 14 residues. V was trimmed by 6 bases and J by 5 bases, leaving 16 bases between them.

The J gene is TRBJ1-2, the V gene TRBV9; D unclear. The V gene's germline CDR1 is SGDLS and CDR2 YYNGEE. This CDR3 spans 17 amino acids. V was shortened by 0 bases and J by 3 bases, with 18 bases between the two germline ends. DNA for the CDR3: TGTGCCAGCAGCGTAGAAATAGGCAGTGGGTACTACTATGGCTACACCTTC. The encoded protein is CASSVEIGSGYYYGYTF.

The chain combines TRBV20-1 with TRBJ1-5; 7 bases agree with TRBD1. This CDR3 contains 13 residues. CDR1 is DFQATT and CDR2 is SNEGSKA in the germline V gene (reference sequence). V was pared by 5 bases and J by 3 bases, with 4 bases of the junction left unmatched. The chain's CDR3 is CSAHEGANQPQHF. The CDR3 nucleotides read TGCAGTGCTCACGAGGGGGCCAATCAGCCCCAGCATTTT.

The CDR3 is CSVQLQTGYNSPLHF. As DNA, the CDR3 is TGCAGCGTCCAACTCCAGACAGGCTATAATTCACCCCTCCACTTT. The chain uses TRBV29-1 and TRBJ1-6, with D perhaps TRBD1 (6 bases). The germline V gene encodes CDR1 SQVTM and CDR2 ANQGSEA. This CDR3 is 15 amino acids long. Trimming cost V 6 bases and J 3 bases, with 15 bases left between them. The variable domain in full, completed from reference TRBV29-1 and TRBJ1-6, reads SAVISQKPSRDICQRGTSLTIQCQVDSQVTMMFWYRQQPGQSLTLIATANQGSEATYESGFVIDKFPISRPNLTFSTLTVSNMSPEDSSIYLCSVQLQTGYNSPLHFGNGTRLTVT.

The CDR3 protein is CASTFFGAQGYEQYF. Written as DNA, the CDR3 is TGTGCCAGCACCTTTTTCGGGGCCCAGGGGTACGAGCAGTACTTC. The chain combines TRBV27 with TRBJ2-7; weak D call: TRBD1 (6 bases). The germline V and J ends were trimmed by 7 bases and 4 bases, with 20 bases remaining between them. Germline V lookup: CDR1 MNHEY, CDR2 SMNVEV (reference sequence). The CDR3 is 15 amino acids.

The chain employs TRBV20-1 and TRBJ2-3; TRBD2 might be the D (6 bases). V lost 3 bases, J lost 5 bases, and 12 bases lay in between. The CDR3 length is 13 residues. Germline V lookup: CDR1 DFQATT, CDR2 SNEGSKA (reference sequence). The CDR3 spells CSASGRVGDTQYF. The CDR3 nucleotides read TGCAGTGCTAGCGGGAGAGTTGGAGATACGCAGTATTTT.

The J gene is TRBJ2-7, the V gene TRBV5-4; perhaps TRBD2 as D (6 bases). This CDR3 region has 15 residues. Germline-derived CDR1 and CDR2 are SGHNT and YYREEE (reference sequence). The ends were cut back, 4 bases at V and 3 bases at J, with 17 bases in the middle. CDR3 sequence (DNA): TGTGCCAGCAGCCCCGGGGGACGAGGAATCTACGAGCAGTACTTC. The encoded protein is CASSPGGRGIYEQYF.

This rearrangement joins TRBV27 to TRBJ1-5; 7 positions match TRBD1. The ends lost 4 bases at V and 10 bases at J; junction bases unmatched: 4. The CDR3 contains 12 residues. The germline CDR1 and CDR2 sequences are MNHEY and SMNVEV (reference sequence). The CDR3 loop is CASSSQGFPQHF. The DNA for the CDR3 is TGTGCCAGCAGTTCACAGGGGTTCCCCCAGCATTTT.

The chain combines TRBV7-9 with TRBJ1-1, with D perhaps TRBD1 (6 bases). This CDR3 region has 13 residues. The V gene's germline CDR1 is SEHNR and CDR2 FQNEAQ (reference sequence). With 5 bases removed from V and 4 bases from J, the gap between germline ends came to 11 bases. The DNA for the CDR3 is TGTGCCAGCAGCCCCGGGACACGCACTGAAGCTTTCTTT. Translating gives CASSPGTRTEAFF.

This clonotype was recorded only once. The V gene is TRBV7-2, the J gene TRBJ1-2; 7 bases line up with TRBD1. This CDR3 has 15 residues. The J segment lost 4 bases and the V segment lost 3 bases, leaving 8 bases of the junction unmatched. CDR1 is SGHTA, CDR2 FQGNSA, per germline. CDR3 bases: TGTGCCAGCAGCTTGGACAGGATCGAAAGCTATGGCTACACCTTC. Its translation: CASSLDRIESYGYTF.

The genes are TRBV10-3 and TRBJ2-7; the D is unclear. Trimming cost V 11 bases and J 2 bases, with 10 bases left between them. Germline V lookup: CDR1 ENHRY, CDR2 SYGVKD. CDR3 length equals 11 residues. CDR3 residues: CAVEVAYEQYF. For the CDR3, the DNA is TGTGCCGTCGAGGTTGCCTACGAGCAGTACTTC.

The J gene is TRBJ1-1, the V gene TRBV15, with D unclear. CDR3 length: 17 residues. Germline lookup yields CDR1 LNHNV and CDR2 YYDKDF (reference sequence). Trimming shortened V by 0 bases and J by 0 bases, and 14 bases separated the two germline ends. The CDR3 reads CATSRDPTSGLNTEAFF. As DNA, the CDR3 is TGTGCCACCAGCAGAGATCCTACCTCGGGATTGAACACTGAAGCTTTCTTT.